This T cell receptor beta chain is from a study of shared clonotypes between healthy human individuals. Note on this clone: Its matching antigen is unknown. A much more abundant neighbour one base away suggests this may be a read error.

Study-wide points: The represented genetic and exposure-history diversity was limited by the small number of donors.

Repertoires were generated with immunoSEQ multiplex PCR, while TCRdb's copy carries only in-frame clones and drops some. The sample yields about 2 million clones, 85% to 95% seen once. Between the trimmed V and J ends, which lost 4 bases and 2 bases, there was a span of 5 bases. Looked up from germline, CDR1 is LGHNA and CDR2 is YNFKEQ. The CDR3 spans 12 residues. The sample consisted of naive CD4+ T cells sorted from blood. The sample's subset: CD45RA+ positively selected. This TCR came from a young man in good health. The chain couples TRBV4-2 to TRBJ1-2; possible D gene TRBD1, 5 bases. The CDR3: CASSRDNYGYTF. CDR3 nucleotide sequence: TGTGCCAGCAGCCGGGACAACTATGGCTACACCTTC.